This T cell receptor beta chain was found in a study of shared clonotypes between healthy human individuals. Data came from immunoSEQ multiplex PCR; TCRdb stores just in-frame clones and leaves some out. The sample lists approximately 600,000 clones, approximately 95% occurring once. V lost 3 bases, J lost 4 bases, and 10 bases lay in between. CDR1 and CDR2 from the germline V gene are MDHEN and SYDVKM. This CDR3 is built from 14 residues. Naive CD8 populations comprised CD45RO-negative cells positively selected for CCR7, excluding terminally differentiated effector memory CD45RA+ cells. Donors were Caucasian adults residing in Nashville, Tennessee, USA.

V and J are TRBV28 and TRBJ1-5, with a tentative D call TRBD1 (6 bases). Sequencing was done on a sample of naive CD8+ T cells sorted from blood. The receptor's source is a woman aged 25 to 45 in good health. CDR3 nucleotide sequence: TGTGCCAGCAGTTTGCGCAGGGGAAATCAGCCCCAGCATTTT. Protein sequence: CASSLRRGNQPQHF. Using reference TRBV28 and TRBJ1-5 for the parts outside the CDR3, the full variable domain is DVKVTQSSRYLVKRTGEKVFLECVQDMDHENMFWYRQDPGLGLRLIYFSYDVKMKEKGDIPEGYSVSREKKERFSLILESASTNQTSMYLCASSLRRGNQPQHFGDGTRLSIL.